Following are 16 T cell receptor beta chains from one sample sequenced in a study of post-analysis software for immune sequencing data. The study, taken as a whole, reports: Elevated frequency relative to controls characterized roughly 5 TRBV segments in patients, TRBV5-6, TRBV5-1 and TRBV20-1 among them.

The TCR beta cDNA libraries carried unique molecular identifiers. TCRdb re-derived calls from the PCR reads in MiXCR, one entry per CDR3 protein. The sample has some 260,000 distinct CDR3 sequences, 35% to 45% seen once. No antigens are known for them. The sequencing input was blood. These receptors originate from a girl between 10 and 17 years old with multiple sclerosis.

The chain recombines TRBV20-1 with TRBJ2-1; 7 bases align to TRBD2. Germline CDR1 is DFQATT and CDR2 is SNEGSKA (reference sequence). Trimming at V came to 6 bases and at J to 3 bases, leaving 8 bases not matched to a gene. The CDR3 loop spans 14 amino acids. In DNA, the CDR3 is TGCAGTGCCCGTCTTAGCGGGTTCTACAATGAGCAGTTCTTC. Protein sequence: CSARLSGFYNEQFF.

This clonotype was seen a handful of times. The V call is TRBV7-2, the J call TRBJ2-1; the match to TRBD2 covers 11 bases. Trimming cost V 5 bases and J 0 bases; bases outside gene matches: 12. CDR3 length: 19 amino acids. Germline assignment: CDR1 SGHTA and CDR2 FQGNSA. CDR3 DNA sequence: TGTGCCAGCAGCATGCCACTAGCGGGAGCGTCGGGCTCCTACAATGAGCAGTTCTTC. It codes for CASSMPLAGASGSYNEQFF. The whole variable domain, remainder taken from reference TRBV7-2 and TRBJ2-1, is GAGVSQSPSNKVTEKGKDVELRCDPISGHTALYWYRQSLGQGLEFLIYFQGNSAPDKSGLPSDRFSAERTGGSVSTLTIQRTQQEDSAVYLCASSMPLAGASGSYNEQFFGPGTRLTVL.

This clonotype was counted many times. Being one base from a much bigger clone, this may be a read error. This chain uses TRBV7-6 with TRBJ1-6, with 8 nucleotides matching TRBD1. This CDR3 is built from 15 residues. The V gene's germline CDR1 is SGHVS and CDR2 FNYEAQ. CDR3 region: CASSFGQGDNSPPHF. CDR3 coding DNA: TGTGCCAGCAGCTTTGGACAGGGCGATAATTCACCCCCCCACTTT. The full variable domain, in which reference TRBV7-6 and TRBJ1-6 provide the parts outside the CDR3, is GAGVSQSPRYKVTKRGQDVALRCDPISGHVSLYWYRQALGQGPEFLTYFNYEAQQDKSGLPNDRFSAERPEGSISTLTIQRTEQRDSAMYRCASSFGQGDNSPPHFGNGTRLTVT.

The genes are TRBV28 and TRBJ2-1, with D perhaps matching TRBD1 or TRBD2 (5 bases each). The CDR3 extends over 12 amino acids. V gave up 6 bases and J gave up 10 bases, with 13 bases separating them. CDR1 is MDHEN and CDR2 is SYDVKM in the germline V gene. This CDR3 is CASRTGRDEQFF. DNA for the CDR3: TGTGCCAGCAGGACCGGTAGGGACGAGCAGTTCTTC. The full variable domain, rest sourced from reference TRBV28 and TRBJ2-1, is DVKVTQSSRYLVKRTGEKVFLECVQDMDHENMFWYRQDPGLGLRLIYFSYDVKMKEKGDIPEGYSVSREKKERFSLILESASTNQTSMYLCASRTGRDEQFFGPGTRLTVL.

The J gene is TRBJ2-5, the V gene TRBV11-2, with 8 positions matching TRBD1. The trim removed 1 base at V and 5 bases at J, leaving 9 bases unmatched. The CDR3 extends over 16 amino acids. Looked up from germline, CDR1 is SGHAT and CDR2 is FQNNGV. This CDR3 is CASSLAPTGVGETQYF. Here the CDR3 DNA reads TGTGCCAGCAGCTTAGCCCCGACAGGGGTTGGGGAGACCCAGTACTTC.

This clonotype was detected many times. V usage is TRBV7-9 and J usage is TRBJ1-5; D is possibly TRBD1 (5 bases). The CDR3 loop spans 12 amino acids. CDR1 and CDR2 from the germline V gene are SEHNR and FQNEAQ (reference sequence). Trimming stripped 7 bases from V and 5 bases from J, with 9 bases between. CDR3 in amino acids: CASTRGDQPQHF. CDR3 nucleotide sequence: TGTGCCAGCACCCGAGGGGATCAGCCCCAGCATTTT.

This clonotype was seen only a few times. This chain uses TRBV6-5 with TRBJ1-1; perhaps TRBD1 as D (6 bases). V dropped 6 bases and J dropped 6 bases, with 20 bases sitting between them. The V gene's germline CDR1 is MNHEY and CDR2 SVGAGI. The CDR3 runs 15 residues. The DNA of the CDR3 is TGTGCCAGCAGCTCCCTCGGGGGGCGACGGCCTGAAGCTTTCTTT. Translation: CASSSLGGRRPEAFF.

The rearrangement joins TRBV5-1 to TRBJ2-3; 10 positions match TRBD2. Germline loops: CDR1 SGHRS, CDR2 YFSETQ. After removal of 0 bases from V and 0 bases from J, the junction contained 10 bases not matched to a gene. There are 19 residues in the CDR3. The CDR3 bases are TGCGCCAGCAGCTTGGGTGGCACTAGCGGGGTAACTAGCACAGATACGCAGTATTTT. Translated: CASSLGGTSGVTSTDTQYF. Combining the CDR3 with reference TRBV5-1 and TRBJ2-3 gives the whole variable domain KAGVTQTPRYLIKTRGQQVTLSCSPISGHRSVSWYQQTPGQGLQFLFEYFSETQRNKGNFPGRFSGRQFSNSRSEMNVSTLELGDSALYLCASSLGGTSGVTSTDTQYFGPGTRLTVL.

At least ten counts were recorded for this clonotype. The V gene is TRBV28, the J gene TRBJ2-5; no firm D call. There are 11 residues in the CDR3. From germline, CDR1 is MDHEN and CDR2 SYDVKM. Trimming cost V 5 bases and J 2 bases, with 3 bases left between them. The CDR3 sequence: CASSVQETQYF. CDR3 nucleotide sequence: TGTGCCAGCAGTGTACAAGAGACCCAGTACTTC. Based on the CDR3 plus reference TRBV28 and TRBJ2-5, the full variable domain is DVKVTQSSRYLVKRTGEKVFLECVQDMDHENMFWYRQDPGLGLRLIYFSYDVKMKEKGDIPEGYSVSREKKERFSLILESASTNQTSMYLCASSVQETQYFGPGTRLLVL.

This clonotype appeared many times. The V gene is TRBV4-1, the J gene TRBJ2-5; 11 bases map to TRBD2. Trimming removed 3 bases from V and 4 bases from J; junction bases left unmatched: 19. This CDR3 region has 20 residues. Looked up from germline, CDR1 is MGHRA and CDR2 is YSYEKL. The CDR3 sequence is CASSQAPGLAAIETGETQYF. The CDR3 nucleotides are TGCGCCAGCAGCCAGGCTCCGGGACTAGCGGCAATCGAGACGGGAGAGACCCAGTACTTC.

The V call is TRBV7-2, the J call TRBJ2-1; the D gene is possibly TRBD2 (6 bases). The CDR3 consists of 13 residues. Germline V gene lookup returns CDR1 SGHTA and CDR2 FQGNSA. V dropped 6 bases and J dropped 5 bases, with 11 bases sitting between them. CDR3 protein: CASRLAGHNEQFF. The CDR3 coding sequence is TGTGCCAGCAGGTTGGCGGGACACAATGAGCAGTTCTTC.

This clonotype was seen many times. V and J are TRBV15 and TRBJ2-7; possible D gene TRBD2, 6 bases. Germline values: CDR1 LNHNV, CDR2 YYDKDF (reference sequence). Trimming stripped 3 bases from V and 7 bases from J, with 10 bases between. The CDR3 runs to 12 residues. The CDR3 DNA reads as TGTGCCACCAGCAGCGAGGGAGGTGAGCAGTACTTC. Translated: CATSSEGGEQYF.

On this clonotype itself: Since a much larger clone is just one base distant, this may be a read error. The V call is TRBV12-3 or TRBV12-4, the J call TRBJ2-6, with D maybe TRBD1 (5 bases). The CDR3 spans 14 residues. CDR3 region: CASCSSSGANVRTF. CDR3 in DNA: TGTGCCAGCTGTTCGAGCTCTGGGGCCAACGTCCGGACTTTC.

This clonotype was recorded a few times. A junction end diverges from the germline sequence, so it may reflect a read error. The V and J genes are TRBV29-1 and TRBJ1-4, with TRBD1 matching over 8 bases. Germline V gene data show CDR1 as SQVTM and CDR2 as ANQGSEA. The CDR3 totals 13 residues. The CDR3 sequence is CSVADRENEKRFF. The CDR3 region has the DNA TGCAGCGTCGCGGACAGGGAGAATGAAAAACGGTTTTTT.

This clonotype was counted between two and nine times. A much bigger clone sits one base away, suggesting this may be a read error. The CDR3 DNA follows: TGTGCCAGCAGTGGGACGGAGACAGTTTTAAGCTCCCATAATTCACCCCTCCACTTT. This codes for CASSGTETVLSSHNSPLHF. This chain uses TRBV6-1 with TRBJ1-6; possible D gene TRBD1, 5 bases. The CDR3 length is 19 residues. Germline V gene data show CDR1 as MNHNS and CDR2 as SASEGT.

V is TRBV2 and J is TRBJ1-5; 9 bases map to TRBD1. CDR3 size: 15 residues. V lost 8 bases and J lost 4; bases outside the gene matches: 9. Germline-derived CDR1 and CDR2 are SNHLY and FYNNEI. CDR3 DNA sequence: TGTGCCAGCGCTACCGGGACAGGGAATAATCAGCCCCAGCATTTT. It specifies CASATGTGNNQPQHF.